This T cell receptor (beta chain) emerged from a study of T cells in Graves' hyperthyroidism and ophthalmopathy. Amplified TCR beta CDR3 regions derived from RNA transcripts. A set of HTBI primers served as the primers for a first-round RT-PCR of the TCR CDR3. TCRdb fed the multiplex PCR reads into MiXCR, producing one record per CDR3 protein. The table includes some 720,000 distinct CDR3 sequences, about 16% detected once. The ends were cut back, 5 bases at V and 0 bases at J, with 5 bases in the middle. This CDR3 comprises 14 residues. Germline V gene lookup returns CDR1 MDHEN and CDR2 SYDVKM. This clonotype was detected many times.

This clonotype was sampled from a man younger than 35 with Graves' hyperthyroidism. V is TRBV28 and J is TRBJ2-6; no definite D call. Sequencing was carried out using blood. The CDR3 nucleotides are TGTGCCAGCAGTCCGCACTCTGGGGCCAACGTCCTGACTTTC. Protein: CASSPHSGANVLTF.